The rows below give T cell receptor beta chains drawn from one sample of a study of response to subunit inactivated influenza vaccine. TCRdb reprocessed the RT-PCR reads with MiXCR, giving one entry per CDR3 protein. The table shows hundreds of thousands of distinct CDR3 sequences, with about a sixth occurring only once. The sample in question was PBMCs from blood, obtained 11 to 12 days after vaccination. Every receptor here comes from a man aged 50-60 years who received an inactivated influenza vaccine. CDR3s include the opening cysteine and the closing phenylalanine or tryptophan. The D gene is left open where the match is weak. Not all rows give a size; the values are once, few, many and, for expanded clones, a class.

D,J,size,V,CDR3,DNA
.,TRBJ2-7,.,TRBV12-3/TRBV12-4,CASSPTDWLGYEQYF,TGTGCCAGCAGTCCCACGGACTGGCTGGGCTACGAGCAGTACTTC
.,TRBJ2-3,.,TRBV29-1,CSVEGLRTDTQYF,TGCAGCGTTGAAGGACTGCGCACAGATACGCAGTATTTT
TRBD1,TRBJ2-7,few,TRBV7-9,CASSFRDSYYEQYF,TGTGCCAGCAGCTTCCGGGACAGCTACTACGAGCAGTACTTC
TRBD1,TRBJ2-7,.,TRBV4-3,CASSQEIGTGAYEQYF,TGCGCCAGCAGCCAAGAGATCGGGACAGGGGCTTACGAGCAGTACTTC
.,TRBJ2-5,many,TRBV20-1,CSAKDGSFQETQYF,TGCAGTGCTAAGGACGGAAGCTTTCAAGAGACCCAGTACTTC
TRBD2,TRBJ2-7,many,TRBV28,CASSTLWRESYEQYF,TGTGCCAGCAGTACCCTTTGGCGGGAGAGTTACGAGCAGTACTTC
.,TRBJ2-1,.,TRBV7-3,CASSFIGTSLDEQFF,TGTGCCAGCAGCTTTATAGGAACTAGTTTGGATGAGCAGTTCTTC
TRBD1,TRBJ2-3,.,TRBV7-2,CASSLRGQGGDTQYF,TGTGCCAGCAGCTTACGAGGACAGGGGGGAGATACGCAGTATTTT
TRBD2,TRBJ2-7,.,TRBV4-3,CASSHLAGGLYEQYF,TGCGCCAGCAGCCACCTAGCGGGGGGGCTCTACGAGCAGTACTTC
.,TRBJ2-3,few,TRBV20-1,CSATPVTDTQYF,TGCAGTGCTACTCCAGTCACAGATACGCAGTATTTT
.,TRBJ1-4,many,TRBV28,CASSPGATNEKLFF,TGTGCCAGCTCACCAGGGGCAACTAATGAAAAACTGTTTTTT
.,TRBJ1-6,.,TRBV7-6,CASSLGSGTVNSPLHF,TGTGCCAGCAGCTTAGGATCCGGGACGGTTAATTCACCCCTCCACTTT
.,TRBJ2-7,.,TRBV20-1,CSGNDGDYEQYF,TGCAGTGGTAACGACGGTGACTACGAGCAGTACTTC
.,TRBJ2-1,few,TRBV7-2,CASSLAGRRNEQFF,TGTGCCAGCAGCTTAGCAGGCAGGAGGAATGAGCAGTTCTTC
TRBD2,TRBJ2-3,few,TRBV28,CASSSIRTSGTDTQYF,TGTGCCAGCAGTTCCATAAGGACTAGCGGCACAGATACGCAGTATTTT
.,TRBJ2-7,.,TRBV10-3,CAISDLGGGYEQYF,TGTGCCATCAGTGATTTAGGGGGAGGTTACGAGCAGTACTTC
TRBD1,TRBJ2-4,few,TRBV9,CASSVGPGQGGAKNIQYF,TGTGCCAGCAGCGTAGGACCGGGACAGGGGGGAGCCAAAAACATTCAGTACTTC
TRBD1,TRBJ1-5,.,TRBV6-2/TRBV6-3,CASSPSLIRDRGRDQPQHF,TGTGCCAGCAGCCCTTCCTTGATAAGAGACAGGGGGCGCGATCAGCCCCAGCATTTT
.,TRBJ2-3,few,TRBV20-1,CSARGLGDTQYF,TGCAGTGCTAGAGGGCTGGGAGATACGCAGTATTTT
.,TRBJ1-5,.,TRBV20-1,CSAIGRSAGLKPQHF,TGCAGTGCTATCGGCCGATCGGCAGGGCTAAAGCCCCAGCATTTT
TRBD2,TRBJ2-1,.,TRBV9,CASSVAARTSGGVSYNEQFF,TGTGCCAGCAGCGTAGCGGCAAGGACTAGCGGGGGGGTATCCTACAATGAGCAGTTCTTC
.,TRBJ2-3,.,TRBV15,CATSRVGDTDTQYF,TGTGCCACCAGCAGAGTTGGGGACACAGATACGCAGTATTTT
TRBD2,TRBJ2-1,.,TRBV20-1,CSATQLAAYNEQFF,TGCAGTGCTACGCAACTAGCGGCCTACAATGAGCAGTTCTTC
TRBD2,TRBJ2-5,few,TRBV6-1,CASSPGTSASQTQYF,TGTGCCAGCAGTCCGGGGACTAGCGCTAGTCAGACCCAGTACTTC
.,TRBJ2-3,.,TRBV6-2/TRBV6-3,CASSSPGRQNTQYF,TGTGCCAGCAGTTCTCCGGGACGCCAGAATACGCAGTATTTT
.,TRBJ2-6,.,TRBV6-1,CAARDGYSGANVLTF,TGTGCCGCCCGGGACGGATACTCTGGGGCCAACGTCCTGACTTTC
TRBD1,TRBJ2-7,.,TRBV4-2,CASSGQGRDYEQYF,TGTGCCAGCAGCGGACAGGGAAGAGACTACGAGCAGTACTTC
.,TRBJ1-2,many,TRBV12-3/TRBV12-4,CASSDSWGTLWDYGYTF,TGTGCCAGCAGTGATTCTTGGGGAACCTTATGGGACTATGGCTACACCTTC
.,TRBJ2-7,.,TRBV3-1,CASSPDRDGDYEQYF,TGTGCCAGCAGCCCCGACCGGGACGGCGACTACGAGCAGTACTTC
.,TRBJ1-2,.,TRBV20-1,CSAIGIGLTGYTF,TGCAGTGCTATAGGCATAGGGCTTACTGGCTACACCTTC
.,TRBJ2-3,.,TRBV29-1,CSVGGDTQYF,TGCAGCGTAGGAGGAGATACGCAGTATTTT
.,TRBJ2-7,.,TRBV12-3/TRBV12-4,CASSLSFAYEQYF,TGTGCCAGCAGTTTAAGTTTTGCCTACGAGCAGTACTTC
TRBD1,TRBJ2-1,many,TRBV6-5,CASSYRDRVADEQFF,TGTGCCAGCAGTTACCGGGACAGGGTAGCGGATGAGCAGTTCTTC
TRBD1,TRBJ2-5,few,TRBV6-5,CASSYGTAQETQYF,TGTGCCAGCAGTTACGGGACAGCTCAAGAGACCCAGTACTTC
TRBD2,TRBJ2-1,few,TRBV5-1,CASSPIIGGDNEQFF,TGCGCCAGCAGCCCAATTATCGGGGGGGACAATGAGCAGTTCTTC
TRBD1,TRBJ1-6,.,TRBV10-1,CASSELTGEDSPLHF,TGCGCCAGCAGTGAGTTGACAGGGGAAGATTCACCCCTCCACTTT
.,TRBJ1-5,few,TRBV12-3/TRBV12-4,CASSLNIANQPQHF,TGTGCCAGCAGTTTAAATATCGCGAATCAGCCCCAGCATTTT
TRBD2,TRBJ2-3,few,TRBV5-1,CASSLGRLAGDTQYF,TGCGCCAGCAGCTTGGGTAGACTAGCGGGAGATACGCAGTATTTT
.,TRBJ1-1,.,TRBV15,CATSRGQGRAFF,TGTGCCACCAGCAGAGGGCAGGGTCGGGCTTTCTTT
.,TRBJ2-5,few,TRBV29-1,CSAASSQETQYF,TGCAGCGCTGCTAGCAGCCAAGAGACCCAGTACTTC